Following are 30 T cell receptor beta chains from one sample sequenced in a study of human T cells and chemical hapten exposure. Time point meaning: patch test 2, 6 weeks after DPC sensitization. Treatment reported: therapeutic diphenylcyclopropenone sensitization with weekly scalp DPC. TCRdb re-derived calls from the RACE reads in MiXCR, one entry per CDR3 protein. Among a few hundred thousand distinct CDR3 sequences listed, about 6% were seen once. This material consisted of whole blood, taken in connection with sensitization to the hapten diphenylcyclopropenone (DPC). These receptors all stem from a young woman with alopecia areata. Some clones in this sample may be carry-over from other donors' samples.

CDR3 in DNA: TGCAGTGCTAGTGGCCAGGGGTTAGCTTCACCCCTCCACTTT. Translation gives CSASGQGLASPLHF. This chain uses TRBV20-1 with TRBJ1-6; a possible D gene is TRBD1 (6 bases). Trimming took 3 bases from V and 9 from J, leaving 15 bases between them. CDR1 DFQATT and CDR2 SNEGSKA come from the germline V gene (reference sequence). The CDR3 is made up of 14 amino acids.

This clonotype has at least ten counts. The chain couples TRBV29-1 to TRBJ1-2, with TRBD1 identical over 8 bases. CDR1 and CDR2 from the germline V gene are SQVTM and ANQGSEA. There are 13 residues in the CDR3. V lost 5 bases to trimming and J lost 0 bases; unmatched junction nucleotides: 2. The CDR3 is CSVPDRANYGYTF. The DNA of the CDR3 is TGCAGCGTTCCGGACAGGGCTAACTATGGCTACACCTTC.

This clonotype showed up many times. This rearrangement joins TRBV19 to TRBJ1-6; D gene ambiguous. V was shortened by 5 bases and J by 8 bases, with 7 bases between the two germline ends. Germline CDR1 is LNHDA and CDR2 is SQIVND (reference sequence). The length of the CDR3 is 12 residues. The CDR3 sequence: CASSAGDSPLHF. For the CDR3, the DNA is TGTGCCAGTAGTGCTGGGGATTCACCCCTCCACTTT.

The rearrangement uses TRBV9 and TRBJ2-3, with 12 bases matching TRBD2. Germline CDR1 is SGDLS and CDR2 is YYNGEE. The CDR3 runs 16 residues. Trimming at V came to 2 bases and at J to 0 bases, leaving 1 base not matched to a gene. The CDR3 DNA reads TGTGCCAGCAGCGTGACTAGCGGGGGCAGCACAGATACGCAGTATTTT. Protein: CASSVTSGGSTDTQYF.

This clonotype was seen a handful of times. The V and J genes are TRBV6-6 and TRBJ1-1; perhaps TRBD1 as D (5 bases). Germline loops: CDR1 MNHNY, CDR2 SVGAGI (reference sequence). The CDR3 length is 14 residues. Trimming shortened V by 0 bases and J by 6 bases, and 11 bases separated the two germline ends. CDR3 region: CASSYSGDWAEAFF. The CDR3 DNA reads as TGTGCCAGCAGTTACTCGGGGGATTGGGCTGAAGCTTTCTTT.

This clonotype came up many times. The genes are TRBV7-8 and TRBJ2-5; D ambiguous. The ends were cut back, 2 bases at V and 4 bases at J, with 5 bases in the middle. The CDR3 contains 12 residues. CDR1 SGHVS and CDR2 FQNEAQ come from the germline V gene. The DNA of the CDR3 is TGTGCCAGCAGCTTATCCGGAGAGACCCAGTACTTC. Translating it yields CASSLSGETQYF.

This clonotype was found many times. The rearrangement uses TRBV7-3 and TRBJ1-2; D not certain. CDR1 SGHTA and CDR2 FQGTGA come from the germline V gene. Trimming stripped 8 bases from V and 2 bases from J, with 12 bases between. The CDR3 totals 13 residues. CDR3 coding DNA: TGTGCCAGCGCCGCTACGGCAAACTATGGCTACACCTTC. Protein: CASAATANYGYTF.

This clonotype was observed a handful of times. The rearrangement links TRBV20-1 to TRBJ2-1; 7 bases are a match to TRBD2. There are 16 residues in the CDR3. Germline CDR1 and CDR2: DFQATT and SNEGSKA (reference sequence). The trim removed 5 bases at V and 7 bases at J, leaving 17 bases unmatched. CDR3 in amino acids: CSASGRSGVISNEQFF. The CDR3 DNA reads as TGCAGTGCTTCGGGGCGAAGCGGGGTCATTAGTAATGAGCAGTTCTTC.

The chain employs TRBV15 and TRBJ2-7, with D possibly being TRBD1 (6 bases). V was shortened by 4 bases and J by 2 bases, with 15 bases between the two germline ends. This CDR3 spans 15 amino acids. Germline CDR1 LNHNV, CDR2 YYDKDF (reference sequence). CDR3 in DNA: TGTGCCACCAGCACGGAACAGGGTTCCGCCTACGAGCAGTACTTC. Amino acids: CATSTEQGSAYEQYF.

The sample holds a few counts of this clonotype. CDR3 residues: CASKKGGSKGSPLHF. CDR3 coding DNA: TGTGCCAGCAAAAAGGGAGGGAGTAAAGGTTCACCCCTCCACTTT. The rearrangement joins TRBV6-5 to TRBJ1-6; no firm D call. Trimming took off 7 bases at V and 9 bases at J, with 19 bases between the two ends. The CDR3 has 15 amino acids. In germline, CDR1 is MNHEY, CDR2 SVGAGI.

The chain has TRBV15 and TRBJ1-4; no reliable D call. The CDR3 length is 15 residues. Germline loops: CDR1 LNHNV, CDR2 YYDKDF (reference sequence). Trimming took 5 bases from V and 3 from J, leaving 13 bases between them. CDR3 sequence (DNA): TGTGCCACCAGCGCTGACCCGGAGGCTAATGAAAAACTGTTTTTT. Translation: CATSADPEANEKLFF.

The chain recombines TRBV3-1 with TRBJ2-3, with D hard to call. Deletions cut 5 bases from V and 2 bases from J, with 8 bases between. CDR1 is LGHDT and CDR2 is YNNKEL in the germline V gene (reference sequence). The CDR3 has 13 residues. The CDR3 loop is CASSYGTTDTQYF. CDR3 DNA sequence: TGTGCCAGCAGCTATGGAACCACAGATACGCAGTATTTT.

The CDR3 loop is CASSSLYSGASSYEQYF. CDR3 DNA sequence: TGTGCCAGCAGTTCCCTATATAGCGGGGCCAGCTCCTACGAGCAGTACTTC. This sequence joins TRBV6-2 or TRBV6-3 and TRBJ2-7; 8 positions match TRBD2. V lost 4 bases and J lost 0; bases outside the gene matches: 11. The CDR3 contains 17 residues. Germline loops: CDR1 MNHEY, CDR2 SVGEGT.

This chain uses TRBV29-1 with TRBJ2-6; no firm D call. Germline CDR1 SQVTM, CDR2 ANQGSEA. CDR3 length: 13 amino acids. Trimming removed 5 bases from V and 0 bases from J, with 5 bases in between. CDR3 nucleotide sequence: TGCAGCGTTCTGAGCTCTGGGGCCAACGTCCTGACTTTC. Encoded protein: CSVLSSGANVLTF.

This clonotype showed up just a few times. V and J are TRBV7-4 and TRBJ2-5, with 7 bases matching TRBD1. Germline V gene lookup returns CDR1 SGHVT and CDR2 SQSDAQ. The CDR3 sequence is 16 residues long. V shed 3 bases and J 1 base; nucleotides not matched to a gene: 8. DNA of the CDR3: TGTGCCAGCAGCTTGGACAGGTGGGGTCGCCAAGAGACCCAGTACTTC. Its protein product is CASSLDRWGRQETQYF.

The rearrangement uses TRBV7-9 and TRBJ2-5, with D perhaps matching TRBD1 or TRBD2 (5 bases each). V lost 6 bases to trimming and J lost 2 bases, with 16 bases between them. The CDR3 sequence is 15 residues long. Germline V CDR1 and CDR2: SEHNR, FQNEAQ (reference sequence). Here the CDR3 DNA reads TGTGCCAGCAGGTCCAGGGAGAGTGGGCAAGAGACCCAGTACTTC. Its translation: CASRSRESGQETQYF.

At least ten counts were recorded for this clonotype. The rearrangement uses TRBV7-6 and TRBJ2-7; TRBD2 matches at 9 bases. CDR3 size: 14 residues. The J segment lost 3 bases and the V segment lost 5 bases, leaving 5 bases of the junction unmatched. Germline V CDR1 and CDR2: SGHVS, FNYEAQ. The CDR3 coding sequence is TGTGCCAGCAGCCCCCCAGCGGGGGGCTACGAGCAGTACTTC. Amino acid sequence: CASSPPAGGYEQYF. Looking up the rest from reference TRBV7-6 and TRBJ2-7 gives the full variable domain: GAGVSQSPRYKVTKRGQDVALRCDPISGHVSLYWYRQALGQGPEFLTYFNYEAQQDKSGLPNDRFSAERPEGSISTLTIQRTEQRDSAMYRCASSPPAGGYEQYFGPGTRLTVT.

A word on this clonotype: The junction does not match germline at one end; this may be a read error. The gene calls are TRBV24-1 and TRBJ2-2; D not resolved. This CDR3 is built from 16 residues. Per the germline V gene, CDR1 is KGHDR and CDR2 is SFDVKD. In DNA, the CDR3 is TGTGCCATCAGTTCCGCAGGAACCCCGAACACCGGGGAGCTGTTTTTT. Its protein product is CAISSAGTPNTGELFF.

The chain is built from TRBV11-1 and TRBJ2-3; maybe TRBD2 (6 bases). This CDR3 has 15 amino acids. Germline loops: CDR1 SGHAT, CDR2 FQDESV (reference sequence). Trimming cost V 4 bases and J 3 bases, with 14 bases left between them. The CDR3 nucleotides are TGTGCCAGCAGCTCGTTCCCCCGGGAGACAGATACGCAGTATTTT. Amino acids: CASSSFPRETDTQYF.

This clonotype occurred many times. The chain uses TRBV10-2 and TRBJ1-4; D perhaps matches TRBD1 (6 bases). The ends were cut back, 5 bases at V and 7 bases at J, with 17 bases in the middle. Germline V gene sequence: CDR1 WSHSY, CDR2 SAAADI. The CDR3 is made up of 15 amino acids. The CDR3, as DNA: TGCGCCAGCAGTTATAACAGGGATAAAGGTGAAAAACTGTTTTTT. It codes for CASSYNRDKGEKLFF.

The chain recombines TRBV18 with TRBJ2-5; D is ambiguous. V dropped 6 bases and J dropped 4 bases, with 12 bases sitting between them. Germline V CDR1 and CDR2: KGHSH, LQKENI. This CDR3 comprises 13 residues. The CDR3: CASSSDSAETQYF. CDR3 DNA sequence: TGTGCCAGCTCCTCAGACTCCGCAGAGACCCAGTACTTC.

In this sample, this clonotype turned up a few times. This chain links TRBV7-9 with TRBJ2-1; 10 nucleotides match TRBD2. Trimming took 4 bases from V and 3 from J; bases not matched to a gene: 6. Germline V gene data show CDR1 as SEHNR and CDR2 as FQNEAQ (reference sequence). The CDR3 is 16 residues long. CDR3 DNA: TGTGCCAGCAGCTACAGGACTAGCGGAGTCTACAATGAGCAGTTCTTC. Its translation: CASSYRTSGVYNEQFF.

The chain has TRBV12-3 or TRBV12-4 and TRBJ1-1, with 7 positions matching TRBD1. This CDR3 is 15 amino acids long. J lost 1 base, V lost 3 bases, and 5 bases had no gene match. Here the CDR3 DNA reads TGTGCCAGCAGTTTCTTTACAGGGGCGAACACTGAAGCTTTCTTT. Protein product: CASSFFTGANTEAFF.

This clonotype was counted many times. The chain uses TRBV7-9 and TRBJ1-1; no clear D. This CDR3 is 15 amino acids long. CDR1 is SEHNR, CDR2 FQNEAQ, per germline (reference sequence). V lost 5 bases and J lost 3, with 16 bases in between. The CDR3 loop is CASSLYLGPDTEAFF. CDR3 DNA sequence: TGTGCCAGCAGCCTATATTTAGGCCCCGACACTGAAGCTTTCTTT. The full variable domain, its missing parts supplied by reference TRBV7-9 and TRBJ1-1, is DTGVSQNPRHKITKRGQNVTFRCDPISEHNRLYWYRQTLGQGPEFLTYFQNEAQLEKSRLLSDRFSAERPKGSFSTLEIQRTEQGDSAMYLCASSLYLGPDTEAFFGQGTRLTVV.

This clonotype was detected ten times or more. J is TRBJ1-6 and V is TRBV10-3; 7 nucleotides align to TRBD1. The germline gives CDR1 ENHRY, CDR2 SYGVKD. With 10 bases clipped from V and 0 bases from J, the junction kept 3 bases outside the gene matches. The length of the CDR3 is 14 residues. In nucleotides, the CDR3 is TGTGCCACGCGGGACAGCTCCTATAATTCACCCCTCCACTTT. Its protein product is CATRDSSYNSPLHF.

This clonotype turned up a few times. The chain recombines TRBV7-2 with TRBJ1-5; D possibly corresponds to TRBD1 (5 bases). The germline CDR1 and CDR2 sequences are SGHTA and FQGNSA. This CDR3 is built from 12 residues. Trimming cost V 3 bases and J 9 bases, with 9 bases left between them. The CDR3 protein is CASSFQGRPQHF. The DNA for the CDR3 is TGTGCCAGCAGCTTCCAGGGTCGGCCCCAGCATTTT.

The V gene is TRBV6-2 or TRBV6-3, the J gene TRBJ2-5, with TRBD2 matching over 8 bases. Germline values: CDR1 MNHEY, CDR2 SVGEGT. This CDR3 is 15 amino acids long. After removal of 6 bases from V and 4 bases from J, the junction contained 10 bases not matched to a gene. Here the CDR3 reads CASRKSGGAPETQYF. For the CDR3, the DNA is TGTGCCAGCAGGAAGAGCGGGGGAGCGCCAGAGACCCAGTACTTC.

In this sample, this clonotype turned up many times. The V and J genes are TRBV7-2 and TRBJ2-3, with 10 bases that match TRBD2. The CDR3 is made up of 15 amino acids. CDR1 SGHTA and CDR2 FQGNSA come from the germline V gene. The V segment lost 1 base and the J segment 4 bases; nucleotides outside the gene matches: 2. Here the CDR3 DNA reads TGTGCCAGCAGCTTAGTCACTAGCGGGGCAGATACGCAGTATTTT. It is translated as CASSLVTSGADTQYF.

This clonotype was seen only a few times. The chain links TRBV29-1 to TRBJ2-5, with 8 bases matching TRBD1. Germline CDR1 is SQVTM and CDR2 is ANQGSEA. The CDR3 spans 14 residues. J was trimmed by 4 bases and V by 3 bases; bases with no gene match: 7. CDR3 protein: CSVDWTGSGETQYF. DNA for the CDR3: TGCAGCGTTGATTGGACAGGGAGTGGAGAGACCCAGTACTTC.

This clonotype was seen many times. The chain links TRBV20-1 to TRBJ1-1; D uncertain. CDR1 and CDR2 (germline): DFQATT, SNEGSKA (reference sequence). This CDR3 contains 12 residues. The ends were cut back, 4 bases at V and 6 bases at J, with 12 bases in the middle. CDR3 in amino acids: CSAIYSFPEAFF. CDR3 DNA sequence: TGCAGTGCTATCTACAGCTTTCCTGAAGCTTTCTTT.